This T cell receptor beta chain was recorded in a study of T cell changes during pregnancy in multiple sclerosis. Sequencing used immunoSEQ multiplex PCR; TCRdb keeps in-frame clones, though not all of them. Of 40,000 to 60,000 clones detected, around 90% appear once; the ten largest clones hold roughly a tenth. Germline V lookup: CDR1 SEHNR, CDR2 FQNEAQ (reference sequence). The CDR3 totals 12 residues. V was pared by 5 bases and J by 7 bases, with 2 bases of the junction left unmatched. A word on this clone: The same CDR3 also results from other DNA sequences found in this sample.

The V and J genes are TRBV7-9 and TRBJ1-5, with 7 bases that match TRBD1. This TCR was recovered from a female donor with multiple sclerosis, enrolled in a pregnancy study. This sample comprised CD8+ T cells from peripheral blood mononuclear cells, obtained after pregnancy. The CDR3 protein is CASSLGGQPQHF. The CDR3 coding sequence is TGTGCCAGCAGCCTAGGGGGCCAGCCCCAGCATTTT.